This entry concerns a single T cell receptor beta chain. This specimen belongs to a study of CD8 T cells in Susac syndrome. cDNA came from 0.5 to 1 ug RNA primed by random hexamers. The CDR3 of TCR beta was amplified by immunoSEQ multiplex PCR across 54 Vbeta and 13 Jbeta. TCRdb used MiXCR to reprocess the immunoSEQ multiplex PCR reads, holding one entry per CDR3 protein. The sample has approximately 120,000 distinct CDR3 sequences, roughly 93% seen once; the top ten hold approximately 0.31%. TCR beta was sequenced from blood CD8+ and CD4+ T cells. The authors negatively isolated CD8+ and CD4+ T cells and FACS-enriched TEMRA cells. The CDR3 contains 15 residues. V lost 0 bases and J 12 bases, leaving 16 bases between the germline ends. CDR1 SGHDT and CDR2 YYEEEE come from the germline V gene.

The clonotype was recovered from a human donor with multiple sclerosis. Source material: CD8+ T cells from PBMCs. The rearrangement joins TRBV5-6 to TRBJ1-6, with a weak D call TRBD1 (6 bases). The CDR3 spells CASSLAGGVILPLHF. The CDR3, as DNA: TGTGCCAGCAGCTTGGCGGGGGGCGTAATTCTACCCCTCCACTTT.